This section outlines one T cell receptor (beta chain) sequence together with its context. Trimming cost V 4 bases and J 0 bases; bases outside gene matches: 5. This CDR3 contains 15 residues. CDR1 and CDR2 from the germline V gene are SGDLS and YYNGEE. The sample is drawn from a study of control samples from healthy donors and cancer patients. Clones were sequenced by immunoSEQ multiplex PCR, and TCRdb holds only the in-frame ones, with some missing. The sample yields some 140,000 clones, about 94% seen once. The chain couples TRBV9 to TRBJ1-1, with 8 bases that match TRBD1. The TCR was taken from a man between 35 and 55 years old in good health. The sequencing input was blood. The CDR3 DNA is TGTGCCAGCAGCCCCGGACAGGGATTGAACACTGAAGCTTTCTTT. The encoded protein is CASSPGQGLNTEAFF.